A selection of T cell receptor beta chains follows, all from one sample in a study of blood T cells in healthy people across ages. TCRdb fed the 5' RACE reads into MiXCR, producing one record per CDR3 protein. The profile shows approximately 800,000 distinct CDR3 sequences, about 53% of them singletons. Source material: blood. The receptors stem from an elderly man in good health. Each CDR3 is given with its conserved first and last residue. Fields, in order: CDR3 DNA, CDR3 protein, CDR3 length, V gene, clone size, D gene, J gene. The D gene is left open where the match is weak. Not all rows give a size; the values are once, few, many and, for expanded clones, a class.

TGTGCCAGCAGGAAAGTGGGGTCGAACTACAATGAGCAGTTCTTC CASRKVGSNYNEQFF 15 TRBV11-2 - - TRBJ2-1
TGTGCCAGCAGTGAGGGACAGGGATTCGGGAACAATGAGCAGTTCTTC CASSEGQGFGNNEQFF 16 TRBV6-1 - TRBD1 TRBJ2-1
TGCGCCAGCAGCTGGCGAGGAGATTTAACCAAAAACATTCAGTACTTC CASSWRGDLTKNIQYF 16 TRBV5-1 few - TRBJ2-4
TGTGCCAGCAGTTACTCCGCCGGGTCCTACAATGAGCAGTTCTTC CASSYSAGSYNEQFF 15 TRBV6-2/TRBV6-3 once - TRBJ2-1
TGTGCCATCTCAACCCCTCTTGGGCGGGAGGGAGTTCCCAGATACGCGTATTTT CAISTPLGREGVPRYAYF 18 TRBV10-3 few TRBD2 TRBJ2-3
TGTGCCAGCAGCTTAGTTGAGGGGGGCGGCTACACCTTC CASSLVEGGGYTF 13 TRBV7-2 few - TRBJ1-2
TGCAGTGCTAGGGATATGACCAATGAGCAGTTCTTC CSARDMTNEQFF 12 TRBV20-1 - - TRBJ2-1
TGCAGTGCTAGAGATCACGGTGACAGCTATGGCTACACCTTC CSARDHGDSYGYTF 14 TRBV20-1 - - TRBJ1-2
TGTGCCAGCAGTTTAAGAGGTGGGGGAGAACGGAGGTACGAGCAGTACTTC CASSLRGGGERRYEQYF 17 TRBV7-3 - - TRBJ2-7
TGCAGCGTTGTGGGACAGGGAGCGACGAACACTGAAGCTTTCTTT CSVVGQGATNTEAFF 15 TRBV29-1 - TRBD1 TRBJ1-1
TGTGCTAGCGGGGAGGGGGCCATCTATGAGCAGTACTTC CASGEGAIYEQYF 13 TRBV7-2 - - TRBJ2-5
TGTGCCAGCAGCAAAGGGACAGGGACCACCTCTGGAAACACCATATATTTT CASSKGTGTTSGNTIYF 17 TRBV7-2 - TRBD1 TRBJ1-3
TGTGCCAGCAGCCACGGGCAGGGTGGCTACAATGAGCAGTTCTTC CASSHGQGGYNEQFF 15 TRBV27 - - TRBJ2-1
TGTGCCAGTTCGGTAGATAGCAATCAGCCCCAGCATTTT CASSVDSNQPQHF 13 TRBV2 few - TRBJ1-5
TGCAGTGCTAGAGATCGCGGGTGGGAGACCCAGTACTTC CSARDRGWETQYF 13 TRBV20-1 - - TRBJ2-5
TGCAGCGTTGGAGAATGGGACAGGGCTTCCTATGGCTACACCTTC CSVGEWDRASYGYTF 15 TRBV29-1 - TRBD1 TRBJ1-2
TGTGCCAGCAGCGCCCCCGACAGGGGGATTAGCACAGATACGCAGTATTTT CASSAPDRGISTDTQYF 17 TRBV7-2 - TRBD1 TRBJ2-3
TGCAGTGCCATAATACCCGGGACAGGGGTATACAATGAGCAGTTCTTC CSAIIPGTGVYNEQFF 16 TRBV20-1 few TRBD1 TRBJ2-1
TGCAGTGCTAGTCCTCTGACGTCCAATTCTGAGCAGTTCTTC CSASPLTSNSEQFF 14 TRBV20-1 - - TRBJ2-1
TGCAGTGCTCCAGGACAGGGGGCGCGGGAGACCCAGTACTTC CSAPGQGARETQYF 14 TRBV20-1 few TRBD1 TRBJ2-5
TGCAGTGCTTCGAGACAGGGGACTGCCTACGAGCAGTACTTC CSASRQGTAYEQYF 14 TRBV20-1 few TRBD1 TRBJ2-7
TGTGCCAGCAGTGTAGGCGGGGGACCTTTCTATGGCTACACCTTC CASSVGGGPFYGYTF 15 TRBV6-1 - - TRBJ1-2
TGTGCCAGCAGGGCTGGTTCTGGGGCCAACGTCCTGACTTTC CASRAGSGANVLTF 14 TRBV12-3/TRBV12-4 few - TRBJ2-6
TGTGCCAGCGGAGGCCGGCTAGCGGGAGTACACTCCTACAATGAGCAGTTCTTC CASGGRLAGVHSYNEQFF 18 TRBV12-3/TRBV12-4 - TRBD2 TRBJ2-1
TGTGCCAGCAGTTTATCGTCCCCATATAGTGCGGATACGCAGTATTTT CASSLSSPYSADTQYF 16 TRBV27 - - TRBJ2-3
TGTGCCAGCAGCTATGCAGGGTGGGTCCAGTTCTTC CASSYAGWVQFF 12 TRBV5-8 - - TRBJ2-1
TGTGCCAGCAGTTTACGACAGGGTCGCACAGATACGCAGTATTTT CASSLRQGRTDTQYF 15 TRBV12-3/TRBV12-4 - TRBD1 TRBJ2-3
TGTGCCAGCTCACCACAGGGGGTCACCTCTGGGGCCAACGTCCTGACTTTC CASSPQGVTSGANVLTF 17 TRBV18 - - TRBJ2-6
TGTGCCAGCAGCCGGCTAGCGGGAATAGCCTACGAGCAGTACTTC CASSRLAGIAYEQYF 15 TRBV7-9 once TRBD2 TRBJ2-7
TGTGCCAGCTTCTCCGCACTAGCGGGAGTTTACAATGAGCAGTTCTTC CASFSALAGVYNEQFF 16 TRBV7-9 - TRBD2 TRBJ2-1
TGCAGTGCGGGGGAGCGGGATACGCAGTATTTT CSAGERDTQYF 11 TRBV20-1 - - TRBJ2-3
TGCAGTGCTAGAGATCTTGGGCGGAGGGGGCTCAATGAGCAGTACTTC CSARDLGRRGLNEQYF 16 TRBV20-1 - - TRBJ2-7
TGTGCCAGCAGTCAAAGGACTAGCGGGAACTACAATGAGCAGTTCTTC CASSQRTSGNYNEQFF 16 TRBV12-3/TRBV12-4 once TRBD2 TRBJ2-1
TGTGCCAGCAGTTTGTCCAGGGGGCCCCAAGAGACCCAGTACTTC CASSLSRGPQETQYF 15 TRBV12-3/TRBV12-4 few TRBD1 TRBJ2-5
TGTGCCTGCAGCTTAACCACCGGACTAGCGGGAGCCGGTAATGAGCAGTTCTTC CACSLTTGLAGAGNEQFF 18 TRBV7-2 - TRBD2 TRBJ2-1
TGTGCCATCAGCTTGGGACTAGCAGGGGAGACCCAGTACTTC CAISLGLAGETQYF 14 TRBV10-3 - TRBD2 TRBJ2-5
TGCAGCGTGAGGACTAGCGGCATGAATTCCGAGCAGTACTTC CSVRTSGMNSEQYF 14 TRBV29-1 - TRBD2 TRBJ2-7
TGTGCCAGCAGTGCTAACAGGATGGATGATCAGCCCCAGCATTTT CASSANRMDDQPQHF 15 TRBV2 - - TRBJ1-5
TGTGCCATCAAATCAACGAATGGTAATTCACCCCTCCACTTT CAIKSTNGNSPLHF 14 TRBV10-3 - - TRBJ1-6
TGTGCCAGCAGCCACGGATCTAGCGCCCGCTCCTACAATGAGCAGTTCTTC CASSHGSSARSYNEQFF 17 TRBV3-1 few - TRBJ2-1